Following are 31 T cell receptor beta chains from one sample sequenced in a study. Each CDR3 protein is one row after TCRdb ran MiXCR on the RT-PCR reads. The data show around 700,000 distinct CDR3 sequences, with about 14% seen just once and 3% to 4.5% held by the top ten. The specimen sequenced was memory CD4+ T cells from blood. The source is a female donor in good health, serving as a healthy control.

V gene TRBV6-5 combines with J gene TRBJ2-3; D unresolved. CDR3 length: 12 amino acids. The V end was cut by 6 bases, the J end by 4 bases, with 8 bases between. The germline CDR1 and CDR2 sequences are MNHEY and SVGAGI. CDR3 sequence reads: CASSRMPDTQYF. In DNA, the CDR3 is TGTGCCAGCAGCCGTATGCCAGATACGCAGTATTTT.

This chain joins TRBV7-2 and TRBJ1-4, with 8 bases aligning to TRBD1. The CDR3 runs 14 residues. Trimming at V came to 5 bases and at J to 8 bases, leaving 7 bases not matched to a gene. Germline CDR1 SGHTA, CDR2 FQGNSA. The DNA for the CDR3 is TGTGCCAGCAGCCAATCAGGGGGCGCGGAAAAACTGTTTTTT. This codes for CASSQSGGAEKLFF.

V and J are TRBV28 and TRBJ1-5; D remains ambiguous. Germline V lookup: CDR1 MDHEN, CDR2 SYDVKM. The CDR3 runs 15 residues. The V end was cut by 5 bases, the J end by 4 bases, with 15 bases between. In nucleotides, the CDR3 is TGTGCCAGCAGTGCACCGGGGAAAGGAAATCAGCCCCAGCATTTT. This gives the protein CASSAPGKGNQPQHF.

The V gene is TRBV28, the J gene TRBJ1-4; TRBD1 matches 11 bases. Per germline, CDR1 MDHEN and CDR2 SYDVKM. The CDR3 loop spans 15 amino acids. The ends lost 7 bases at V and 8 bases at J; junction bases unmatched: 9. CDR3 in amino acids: CASIDPGTGGEKLFF. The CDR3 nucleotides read TGTGCCAGCATCGACCCCGGGACAGGGGGAGAAAAACTGTTTTTT.

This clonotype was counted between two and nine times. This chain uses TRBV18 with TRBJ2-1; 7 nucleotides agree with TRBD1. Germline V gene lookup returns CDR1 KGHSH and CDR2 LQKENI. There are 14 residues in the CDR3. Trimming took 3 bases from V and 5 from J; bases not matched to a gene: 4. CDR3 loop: CASSPRGQDNEQFF. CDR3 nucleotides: TGTGCCAGCTCACCCCGAGGACAGGACAATGAGCAGTTCTTC.

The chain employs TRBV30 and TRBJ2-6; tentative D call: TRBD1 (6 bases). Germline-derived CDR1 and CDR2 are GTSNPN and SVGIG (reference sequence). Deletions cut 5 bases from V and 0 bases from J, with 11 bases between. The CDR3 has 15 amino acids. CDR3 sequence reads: CAWQGINSGANVLTF. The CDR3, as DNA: TGTGCCTGGCAGGGGATAAACTCTGGGGCCAACGTCCTGACTTTC.

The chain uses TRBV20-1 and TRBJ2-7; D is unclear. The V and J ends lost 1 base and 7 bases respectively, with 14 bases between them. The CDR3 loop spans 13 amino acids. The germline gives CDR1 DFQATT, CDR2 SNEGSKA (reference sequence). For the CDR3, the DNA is TGCAGTGCTAGAGTTACCACAAGTGGGGAGCAGTACTTC. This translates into CSARVTTSGEQYF.

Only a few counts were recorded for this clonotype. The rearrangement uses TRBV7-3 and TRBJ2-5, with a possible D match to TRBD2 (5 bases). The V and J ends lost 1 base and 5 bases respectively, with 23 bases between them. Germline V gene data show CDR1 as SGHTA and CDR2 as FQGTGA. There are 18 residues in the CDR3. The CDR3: CASSLRPHLMNSGETQYF. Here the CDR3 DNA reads TGTGCCAGCAGCTTAAGGCCCCATTTGATGAATTCGGGGGAGACCCAGTACTTC.

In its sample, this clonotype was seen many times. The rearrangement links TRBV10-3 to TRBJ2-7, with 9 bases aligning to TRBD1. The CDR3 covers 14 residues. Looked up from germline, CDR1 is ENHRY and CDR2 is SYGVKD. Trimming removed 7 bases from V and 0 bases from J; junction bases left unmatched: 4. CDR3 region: CAINGQGSSYEQYF. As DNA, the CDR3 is TGTGCCATCAATGGACAGGGGTCCTCCTACGAGCAGTACTTC.

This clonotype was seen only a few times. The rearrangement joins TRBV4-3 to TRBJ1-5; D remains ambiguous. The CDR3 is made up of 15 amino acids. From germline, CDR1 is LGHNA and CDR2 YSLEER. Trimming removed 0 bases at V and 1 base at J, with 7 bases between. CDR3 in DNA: TGCGCCAGCAGCCAAGATGAAGGGAGCAATCAGCCCCAGCATTTT. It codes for CASSQDEGSNQPQHF.

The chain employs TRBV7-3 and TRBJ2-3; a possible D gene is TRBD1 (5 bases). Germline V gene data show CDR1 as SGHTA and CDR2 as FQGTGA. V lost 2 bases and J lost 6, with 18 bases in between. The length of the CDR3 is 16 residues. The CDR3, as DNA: TGTGCCAGCAGCTTAGGGGCCTACAACAACCTTGATACGCAGTATTTT. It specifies CASSLGAYNNLDTQYF.

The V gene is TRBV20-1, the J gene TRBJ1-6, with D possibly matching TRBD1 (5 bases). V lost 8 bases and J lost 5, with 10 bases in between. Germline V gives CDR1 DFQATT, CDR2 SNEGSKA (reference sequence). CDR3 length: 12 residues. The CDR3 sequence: CSFRQNNSPLHF. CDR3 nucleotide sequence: TGCAGTTTTCGACAGAATAATTCACCCCTCCACTTT.

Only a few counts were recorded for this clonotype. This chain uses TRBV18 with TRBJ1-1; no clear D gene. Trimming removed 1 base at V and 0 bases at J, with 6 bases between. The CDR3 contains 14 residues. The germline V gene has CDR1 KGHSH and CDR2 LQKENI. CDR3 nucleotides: TGTGCCAGCTCACCACAAGAGATGAACACTGAAGCTTTCTTT. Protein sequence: CASSPQEMNTEAFF.

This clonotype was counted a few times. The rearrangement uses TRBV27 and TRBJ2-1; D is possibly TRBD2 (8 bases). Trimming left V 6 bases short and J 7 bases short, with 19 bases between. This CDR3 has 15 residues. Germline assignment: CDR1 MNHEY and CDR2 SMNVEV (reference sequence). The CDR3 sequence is CASSSGGGGWNEQFF. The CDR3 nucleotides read TGTGCCAGCAGCTCGGGAGGGGGCGGTTGGAATGAGCAGTTCTTC.

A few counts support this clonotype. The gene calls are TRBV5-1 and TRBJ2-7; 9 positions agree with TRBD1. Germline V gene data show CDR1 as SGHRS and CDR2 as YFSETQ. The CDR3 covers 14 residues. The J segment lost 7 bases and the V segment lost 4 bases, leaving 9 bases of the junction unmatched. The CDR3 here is CASSPGQGVGEQYF. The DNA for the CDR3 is TGCGCCAGCAGCCCGGGACAGGGAGTTGGGGAGCAGTACTTC.

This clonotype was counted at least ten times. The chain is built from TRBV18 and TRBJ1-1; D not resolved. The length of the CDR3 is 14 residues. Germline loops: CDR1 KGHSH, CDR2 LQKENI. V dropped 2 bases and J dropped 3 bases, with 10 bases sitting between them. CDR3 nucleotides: TGTGCCAGCTCACCATCGGCGGGGTACACTGAAGCTTTCTTT. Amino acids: CASSPSAGYTEAFF.

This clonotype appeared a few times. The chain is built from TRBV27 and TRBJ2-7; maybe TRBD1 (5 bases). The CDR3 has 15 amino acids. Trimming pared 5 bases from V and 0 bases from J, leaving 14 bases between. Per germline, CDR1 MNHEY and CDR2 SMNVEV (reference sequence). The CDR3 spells CASSPTTDSSYEQYF. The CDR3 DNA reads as TGTGCCAGCAGTCCGACGACAGATAGCTCCTACGAGCAGTACTTC.

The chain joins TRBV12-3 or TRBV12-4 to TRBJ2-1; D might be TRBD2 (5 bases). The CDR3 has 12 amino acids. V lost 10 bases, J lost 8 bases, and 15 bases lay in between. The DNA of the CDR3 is TGTGCCATTCAGTCTAGCCAGGATGAGCAGTTCTTC. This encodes CAIQSSQDEQFF.

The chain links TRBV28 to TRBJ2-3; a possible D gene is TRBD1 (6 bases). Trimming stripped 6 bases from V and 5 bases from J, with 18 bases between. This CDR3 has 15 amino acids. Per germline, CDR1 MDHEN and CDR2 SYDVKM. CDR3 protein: CASSSPSQGIDTQYF. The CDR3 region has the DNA TGTGCCAGCAGCTCCCCGTCTCAGGGGATAGATACGCAGTATTTT.

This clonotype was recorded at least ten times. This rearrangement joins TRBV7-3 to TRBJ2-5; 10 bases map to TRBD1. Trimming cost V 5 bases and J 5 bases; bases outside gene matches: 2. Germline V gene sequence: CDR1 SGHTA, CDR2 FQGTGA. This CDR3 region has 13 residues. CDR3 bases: TGTGCCAGCAGCCAGGGACAGGGGGAGACCCAGTACTTC. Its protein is CASSQGQGETQYF. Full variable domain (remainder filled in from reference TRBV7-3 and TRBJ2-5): GAGVSQTPSNKVTEKGKYVELRCDPISGHTALYWYRQSLGQGPEFLIYFQGTGAADDSGLPNDRFFAVRPEGSVSTLKIQRTERGDSAVYLCASSQGQGETQYFGPGTRLLVL.

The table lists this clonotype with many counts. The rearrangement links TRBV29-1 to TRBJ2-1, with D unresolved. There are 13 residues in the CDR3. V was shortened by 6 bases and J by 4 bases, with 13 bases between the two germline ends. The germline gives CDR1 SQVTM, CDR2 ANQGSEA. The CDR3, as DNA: TGCAGCGTAAGGTCGGCTACTTACAATGAGCAGTTCTTC. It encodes CSVRSATYNEQFF.

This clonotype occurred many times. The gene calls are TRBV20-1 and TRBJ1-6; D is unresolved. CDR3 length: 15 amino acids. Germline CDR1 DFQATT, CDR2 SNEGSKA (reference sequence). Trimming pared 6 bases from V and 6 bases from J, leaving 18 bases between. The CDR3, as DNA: TGCAGTGCCCAGCCCCCCCTGGGGATTAATTCACCCCTCCACTTT. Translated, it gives CSAQPPLGINSPLHF.

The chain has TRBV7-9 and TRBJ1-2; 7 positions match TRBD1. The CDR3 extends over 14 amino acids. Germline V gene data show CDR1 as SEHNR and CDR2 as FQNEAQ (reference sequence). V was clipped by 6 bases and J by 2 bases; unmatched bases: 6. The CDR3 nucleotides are TGTGCCAGCAGTTCGACAGGGATAAACTATGGCTACACCTTC. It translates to CASSSTGINYGYTF.

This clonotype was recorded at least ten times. The CDR3 DNA reads as TGTGCCAGCACCGAGGCTATGGACCCCTACGAGCAGTACTTC. This translates into CASTEAMDPYEQYF. The chain has TRBV28 and TRBJ2-7; D remains ambiguous. Germline V gene data show CDR1 as MDHEN and CDR2 as SYDVKM. The CDR3 extends over 14 amino acids. The V and J ends lost 7 bases and 2 bases respectively, with 15 bases between them.

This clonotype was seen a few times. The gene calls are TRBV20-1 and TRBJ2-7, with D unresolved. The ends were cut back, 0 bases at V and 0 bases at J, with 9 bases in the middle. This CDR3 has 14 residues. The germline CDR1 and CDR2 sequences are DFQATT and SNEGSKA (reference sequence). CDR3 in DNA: TGCAGTGCTAGAGATCGGATTAGCTCCTACGAGCAGTACTTC. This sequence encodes CSARDRISSYEQYF.

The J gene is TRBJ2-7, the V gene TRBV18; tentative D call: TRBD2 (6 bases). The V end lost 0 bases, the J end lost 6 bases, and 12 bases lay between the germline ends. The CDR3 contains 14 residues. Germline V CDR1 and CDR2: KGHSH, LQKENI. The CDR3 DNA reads TGTGCCAGCTCACCACCGTCCCAGGAGGGCGAGCAGTACTTC. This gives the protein CASSPPSQEGEQYF.

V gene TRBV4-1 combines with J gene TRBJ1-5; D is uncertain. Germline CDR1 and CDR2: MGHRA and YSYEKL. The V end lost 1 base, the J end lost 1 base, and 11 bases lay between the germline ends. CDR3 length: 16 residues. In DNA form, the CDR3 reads TGCGCCAGCAGCCAAGTTTTAATACAAAGCAATCAGCCCCAGCATTTT. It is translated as CASSQVLIQSNQPQHF.

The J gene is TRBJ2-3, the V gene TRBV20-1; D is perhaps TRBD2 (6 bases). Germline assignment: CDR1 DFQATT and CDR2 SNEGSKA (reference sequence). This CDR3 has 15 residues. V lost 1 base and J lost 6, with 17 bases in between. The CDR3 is CSARALGGRWDTQYF. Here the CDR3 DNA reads TGCAGTGCTAGAGCCTTGGGGGGTAGGTGGGATACGCAGTATTTT.

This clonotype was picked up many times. In DNA, the CDR3 is TGCGCCAGCAGGCTTCACAGGGAAACAGATACGCAGTATTTT. This gives the protein CASRLHRETDTQYF. The rearrangement joins TRBV5-1 to TRBJ2-3; tentatively, D is TRBD1 (6 bases). V was trimmed by 5 bases and J by 3 bases, leaving 13 bases between them. This CDR3 comprises 14 residues. Germline assignment: CDR1 SGHRS and CDR2 YFSETQ.

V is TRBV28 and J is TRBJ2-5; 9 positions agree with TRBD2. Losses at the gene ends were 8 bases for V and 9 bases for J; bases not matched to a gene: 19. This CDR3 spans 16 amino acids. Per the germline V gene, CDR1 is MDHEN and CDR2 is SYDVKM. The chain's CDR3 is CASLTSGLAGEGAQYF. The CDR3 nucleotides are TGTGCCAGCCTAACATCAGGATTAGCGGGAGAGGGGGCCCAGTACTTC.

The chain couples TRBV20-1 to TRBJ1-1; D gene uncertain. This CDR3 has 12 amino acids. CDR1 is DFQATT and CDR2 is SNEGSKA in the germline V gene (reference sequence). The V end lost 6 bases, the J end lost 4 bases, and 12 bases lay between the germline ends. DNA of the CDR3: TGCAGTGCCGCGGGGTGGGGCACTGAAGCTTTCTTT. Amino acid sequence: CSAAGWGTEAFF.